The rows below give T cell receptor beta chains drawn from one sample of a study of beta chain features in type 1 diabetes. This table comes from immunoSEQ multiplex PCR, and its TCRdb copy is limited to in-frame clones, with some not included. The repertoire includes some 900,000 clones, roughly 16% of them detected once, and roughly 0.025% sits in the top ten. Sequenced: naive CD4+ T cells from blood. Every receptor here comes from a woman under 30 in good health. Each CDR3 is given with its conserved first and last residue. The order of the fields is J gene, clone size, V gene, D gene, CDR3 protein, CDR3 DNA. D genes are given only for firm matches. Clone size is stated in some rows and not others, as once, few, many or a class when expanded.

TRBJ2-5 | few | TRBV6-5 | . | CASSTQIWETQYF | TGTGCCAGCAGTACACAGATTTGGGAGACCCAGTACTTC
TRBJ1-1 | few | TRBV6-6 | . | CASSPNTEAFF | TGTGCCAGCAGTCCAAACACTGAAGCTTTCTTT
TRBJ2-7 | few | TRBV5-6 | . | CASSPVFGNFRRHEQYF | TGTGCCAGCAGCCCGGTTTTTGGCAACTTTAGGAGGCACGAGCAGTACTTC
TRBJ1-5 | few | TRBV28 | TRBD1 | CASSYQGVGHF | TGTGCCAGCAGTTATCAGGGGGTGGGGCATTTT
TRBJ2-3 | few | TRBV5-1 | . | CASSLPRKTSTDTQYF | TGCGCCAGCAGCTTGCCGCGCAAGACTAGCACAGATACGCAGTATTTT
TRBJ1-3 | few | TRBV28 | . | CASSLVLSGNTIYF | TGTGCCAGCAGCCTAGTCCTCTCTGGAAACACCATATATTTT
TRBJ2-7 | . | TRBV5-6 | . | CASSLTDYEQYF | TGTGCCAGCAGCTTAACCGACTACGAGCAGTACTTC
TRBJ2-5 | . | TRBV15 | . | CATSQEGWETQYF | TGTGCCACCAGTCAAGAGGGGTGGGAGACCCAGTACTTC
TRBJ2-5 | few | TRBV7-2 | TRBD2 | CASSSRAGGQGGTQYF | TGTGCCAGCAGCTCCAGAGCGGGAGGACAAGGGGGGACCCAGTACTTC
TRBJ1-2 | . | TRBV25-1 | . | CASKLRGQTANYGYTF | TGTGCCAGCAAACTGCGAGGGCAGACTGCTAACTATGGCTACACCTTC
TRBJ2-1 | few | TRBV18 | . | CASSPLAEGVGQFF | TGTGCCAGCTCACCATTGGCCGAAGGAGTTGGGCAGTTCTTC
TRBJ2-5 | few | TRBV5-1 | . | CASSLTGKLETQYF | TGCGCCAGCAGCTTGACGGGGAAACTGGAGACCCAGTACTTC
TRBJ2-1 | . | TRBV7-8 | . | CASSLASYNEQFF | TGTGCCAGCAGCTTAGCATCATACAATGAGCAGTTCTTC
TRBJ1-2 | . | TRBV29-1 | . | CSVDRGMRDGYTF | TGCAGCGTAGACCGGGGGATGCGCGATGGCTACACCTTC
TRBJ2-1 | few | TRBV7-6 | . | CASSTGTYNEQFF | TGTGCCAGCAGCACCGGGACATACAATGAGCAGTTCTTC
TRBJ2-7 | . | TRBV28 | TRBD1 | CASSFADRDYEQYF | TGTGCCAGCAGTTTCGCGGACAGGGACTACGAGCAGTACTTC